This T cell receptor (beta chain) was recovered during a study of blood T cells in healthy people across ages. Study outcomes and limitations: Strong correlation was found linking TCR beta diversity to naive T cell percentage.

The CDR3 loop spans 13 amino acids. CDR1 SGHDN and CDR2 FVKESK come from the germline V gene. V lost 4 bases and J 2 bases, leaving 8 bases between the germline ends. Sample-barcoded 5' priming and a J-beta primer mix drove a second PCR of 7 to 11 cycles. Each CDR3 protein is one row after TCRdb ran MiXCR on the 5' RACE reads. This repertoire shows 650,000 to 1,000,000 distinct CDR3 sequences, under 40% found once; its top ten account for 13%. This clonotype has a single count. Antigen specificity is unknown. A single base separates this from a much larger clone, so it may be a read error. This chain uses TRBV14 with TRBJ2-5; the D gene could be TRBD1 or TRBD2 (5 bases each). This clonotype was sampled from a man between 18 and 29 years old in good health. Input material: blood. The chain's CDR3 is CASSRDPQETQYF. CDR3 bases: TGTGCCAGCAGCCGGGACCCTCAAGAGACCCAGTACTTC.